The 32 T cell receptor beta chains given below trace back to one sample, sequenced in a study of T cell responses to AZD1222 COVID-19 vaccine. This table comes from immunoSEQ multiplex PCR, and its TCRdb copy is limited to in-frame clones, with some not included. Of approximately 80,000 clones in the sample, around 90% were seen once. Sequencing was performed on peripheral blood, taken on day 0 of AZD1222 vaccination. The receptors derive from an adult in good health.

The chain employs TRBV12-3 or TRBV12-4 and TRBJ1-2, with TRBD1 identical over 7 bases. Trimming cost V 3 bases and J 4 bases; bases outside gene matches: 2. The CDR3 runs to 13 residues. For the CDR3, the DNA is TGTGCCAGCAGTTTTGGGACAGTCTATGGCTACACCTTC. This encodes CASSFGTVYGYTF.

The CDR3 loop is CASSQLVHYEQYF. CDR3 nucleotide sequence: TGTGCCAGCAGCCAACTGGTTCACTACGAGCAGTACTTC. The J gene is TRBJ2-7, the V gene TRBV4-2; no clear D. Germline-derived CDR1 and CDR2 are LGHNA and YNFKEQ. Trimming removed 2 bases from V and 3 bases from J, with 8 bases in between. The CDR3 has 13 residues.

The chain recombines TRBV7-3 with TRBJ1-2, with D possibly TRBD1 on 5 matching bases. Trimming left V 5 bases short and J 8 bases short, with 12 bases between. The CDR3 sequence is 12 residues long. CDR1 SGHTA and CDR2 FQGTGA come from the germline V gene. The CDR3 DNA is TGTGCCAGCAGCAACGCAGGGTACGGCTACACCTTC. Translated, it gives CASSNAGYGYTF.

The J gene is TRBJ2-1, the V gene TRBV7-9; 14 bases map to TRBD2. The CDR3 has 15 amino acids. The germline V gene has CDR1 SEHNR and CDR2 FQNEAQ (reference sequence). J gave up 8 bases and V 8 bases, and 8 bases lay outside the gene matches. CDR3 amino acids: CASDPGTSGSDEQFF. CDR3 sequence (DNA): TGTGCCAGCGACCCCGGGACTAGCGGGAGCGATGAGCAGTTCTTC. Full variable domain (rest looked up from reference TRBV7-9 and TRBJ2-1): DTGVSQNPRHKITKRGQNVTFRCDPISEHNRLYWYRQTLGQGPEFLTYFQNEAQLEKSRLLSDRFSAERPKGSFSTLEIQRTEQGDSAMYLCASDPGTSGSDEQFFGPGTRLTVL.

CDR3 loop: CASSSKGAKTKNIQYF. CDR3 bases: TGTGCCAGCAGCTCCAAGGGGGCGAAAACCAAAAACATTCAGTACTTC. The V gene is TRBV5-4, the J gene TRBJ2-4; the match to TRBD1 covers 7 bases. V lost 3 bases to trimming and J lost 2 bases; unmatched junction nucleotides: 8. This CDR3 has 16 residues. The germline V gene encodes CDR1 SGHNT and CDR2 YYREEE (reference sequence). Complete variable domain (other parts from reference TRBV5-4 and TRBJ2-4): ETGVTQSPTHLIKTRGQQVTLRCSSQSGHNTVSWYQQALGQGPQFIFQYYREEENGRGNFPPRFSGLQFPNYSSELNVNALELDDSALYLCASSSKGAKTKNIQYFGAGTRLSVL.

V gene TRBV7-2 combines with J gene TRBJ2-1; the D gene is possibly TRBD2 (6 bases). Germline V lookup: CDR1 SGHTA, CDR2 FQGNSA. The CDR3 is 13 residues long. The ends were cut back, 5 bases at V and 8 bases at J, with 13 bases in the middle. The CDR3: CASSRLAEHEQFF. CDR3 coding DNA: TGTGCCAGCAGCCGCTTAGCGGAGCATGAGCAGTTCTTC.

This chain joins TRBV13 and TRBJ2-5; TRBD2 matches 10 bases. CDR1 is PRHDT and CDR2 is FYEKMQ in the germline V gene (reference sequence). The CDR3 is made up of 17 amino acids. V was pared by 0 bases and J by 5 bases, with 9 bases of the junction left unmatched. CDR3 in DNA: TGTGCCAGCAGCTTAGGTGGAGCGGGAGGGCTTGACGAGACCCAGTACTTC. Its protein is CASSLGGAGGLDETQYF.

The chain recombines TRBV6-2 or TRBV6-3 with TRBJ1-1; 10 nucleotides agree with TRBD1. Germline CDR1 MNHEY, CDR2 SVGEGT. After removal of 6 bases from V and 1 base from J, the junction contained 2 bases not matched to a gene. The CDR3 extends over 14 amino acids. CDR3 residues: CASSWDRGNTEAFF. The CDR3 DNA sequence: TGTGCCAGCAGCTGGGACAGGGGGAACACTGAAGCTTTCTTT.

V and J are TRBV15 and TRBJ1-6; D is unresolved. CDR3 size: 12 residues. V shed 0 bases and J shed 6 bases, with 0 bases lying between them. Germline V lookup: CDR1 LNHNV, CDR2 YYDKDF (reference sequence). The CDR3 nucleotides are TGTGCCACCAGCAGAGATAATTCACCCCTCCACTTT. Translated: CATSRDNSPLHF. Combining the CDR3 with reference TRBV15 and TRBJ1-6 gives the whole variable domain DAMVIQNPRYQVTQFGKPVTLSCSQTLNHNVMYWYQQKSSQAPKLLFHYYDKDFNNEADTPDNFQSRRPNTSFCFLDIRSPGLGDTAMYLCATSRDNSPLHFGNGTRLTVT.

This chain connects TRBV7-2 to TRBJ2-7; TRBD1 might be the D (6 bases). From germline, CDR1 is SGHTA and CDR2 FQGNSA. The CDR3 length is 15 residues. V was trimmed by 5 bases and J by 4 bases, leaving 18 bases between them. The CDR3 loop is CASSPISGTGYEQYF. Here the CDR3 DNA reads TGTGCCAGCAGCCCGATATCGGGAACAGGGTACGAGCAGTACTTC.

As regards this clone: The sample has other DNA sequences that encode this CDR3 too. The rearrangement uses TRBV18 and TRBJ1-5; D is undetermined. The V end lost 3 bases, the J end lost 7 bases, and 10 bases lay between the germline ends. The CDR3 has 13 amino acids. The germline gives CDR1 KGHSH, CDR2 LQKENI. The CDR3 loop is CASSPTGRQPQHF. In nucleotides, the CDR3 is TGTGCCAGCTCACCGACGGGGAGACAGCCCCAGCATTTT.

V is TRBV7-6 and J is TRBJ1-2; D is unresolved. Germline values: CDR1 SGHVS, CDR2 FNYEAQ. The CDR3 is made up of 13 amino acids. V gave up 5 bases and J gave up 6 bases, with 13 bases separating them. The CDR3 DNA sequence: TGTGCCAGCAGCGGATACCCGGGCGATGGCTACACCTTC. The encoded protein is CASSGYPGDGYTF.

The sample holds one count of this clone. The rearrangement joins TRBV4-3 to TRBJ2-7; the D gene is possibly TRBD1 (6 bases). V shed 1 base and J shed 2 bases, with 15 bases lying between them. The CDR3 has 16 residues. Germline V lookup: CDR1 LGHNA, CDR2 YSLEER. The CDR3 region is CASSQVGGQGTYEQYF. DNA for the CDR3: TGCGCCAGCAGCCAAGTTGGTGGGCAGGGGACCTACGAGCAGTACTTC.

This clone was detected only a few times. The rearrangement uses TRBV7-6 and TRBJ2-2, with D hard to call. V gave up 2 bases and J gave up 2 bases, with 12 bases separating them. The CDR3 length is 16 residues. CDR1 SGHVS and CDR2 FNYEAQ come from the germline V gene. The CDR3, as DNA: TGTGCCAGCAGCTTAAACGGAGCGCCTAACACCGGGGAGCTGTTTTTT. This sequence encodes CASSLNGAPNTGELFF.

This sequence joins TRBV14 and TRBJ1-3; D is unclear. The CDR3 loop spans 15 amino acids. V was clipped by 4 bases and J by 4 bases, with 14 bases between them. The germline V gene has CDR1 SGHDN and CDR2 FVKESK. The CDR3 bases are TGTGCCAGCAGCCCAACTGGAGGGCTCGGAAACACCATATATTTT. Residues: CASSPTGGLGNTIYF. The full variable domain, its missing parts supplied by reference TRBV14 and TRBJ1-3, is EAGVTQFPSHSVIEKGQTVTLRCDPISGHDNLYWYRRVMGKEIKFLLHFVKESKQDESGMPNNRFLAERTGGTYSTLKVQPAELEDSGVYFCASSPTGGLGNTIYFGEGSWLTVV.

The V and J genes are TRBV7-3 and TRBJ2-2; 7 nucleotides line up with TRBD1. J lost 0 bases, V lost 3 bases, and 1 base had no gene match. The CDR3 length is 15 residues. Looked up from germline, CDR1 is SGHTA and CDR2 is FQGTGA. The CDR3 protein is CASSFGTANTGELFF. For the CDR3, the DNA is TGTGCCAGCAGCTTTGGGACAGCGAACACCGGGGAGCTGTTTTTT.

The chain is built from TRBV11-2 and TRBJ1-6; the D gene is possibly TRBD1 (5 bases). The CDR3 has 14 amino acids. Germline V gives CDR1 SGHAT, CDR2 FQNNGV. The germline V and J ends were trimmed by 5 bases and 7 bases, with 12 bases remaining between them. CDR3 sequence: CASSPTRTNSPLHF. CDR3 bases: TGTGCCAGCAGCCCCACAAGGACAAATTCACCCCTCCACTTT.

In nucleotides, the CDR3 is TGTGCCAGCAGTTTCCAGGGGGCCTACTCCTACGAGCAGTACTTC. Its protein is CASSFQGAYSYEQYF. V and J are TRBV27 and TRBJ2-7, with 8 nucleotides matching TRBD1. Germline values: CDR1 MNHEY, CDR2 SMNVEV (reference sequence). Trimming removed 3 bases from V and 0 bases from J; junction bases left unmatched: 4. CDR3 size: 15 residues.

The J gene is TRBJ2-2, the V gene TRBV7-9, with D uncertain. V lost 8 bases and J lost 6, with 22 bases in between. Looked up from germline, CDR1 is SEHNR and CDR2 is FQNEAQ (reference sequence). The CDR3 runs to 16 residues. CDR3 in amino acids: CASPGRLSHRAGELFF. The CDR3 DNA follows: TGTGCCAGCCCCGGGCGGCTATCCCACCGAGCCGGGGAGCTGTTTTTT. Together with reference TRBV7-9 and TRBJ2-2, the CDR3 gives the full variable domain: DTGVSQNPRHKITKRGQNVTFRCDPISEHNRLYWYRQTLGQGPEFLTYFQNEAQLEKSRLLSDRFSAERPKGSFSTLEIQRTEQGDSAMYLCASPGRLSHRAGELFFGEGSRLTVL.

The rearrangement uses TRBV5-1 and TRBJ2-5; D ambiguous. Between the trimmed V and J ends, which lost 0 bases and 5 bases, there was a span of 14 bases. CDR3 size: 15 residues. The germline V gene encodes CDR1 SGHRS and CDR2 YFSETQ. CDR3 DNA sequence: TGCGCCAGCAGCTTGGCCCGTGACATCCACGAGACCCAGTACTTC. Its translation is CASSLARDIHETQYF.

A remark on this clone: Other DNA sequences in this specimen translate into the identical CDR3. The chain employs TRBV12-3 or TRBV12-4 and TRBJ1-1; D unclear. The CDR3 is 13 amino acids. The V gene lost 1 base and the J gene lost 2 bases, with 5 bases spanning the gap. The CDR3 nucleotides are TGTGCCAGCAGTTTAGGTGCCAACACTGAAGCTTTCTTT. It yields the protein CASSLGANTEAFF.

V usage is TRBV19 and J usage is TRBJ2-1; tentative D call: TRBD2 (6 bases). CDR1 and CDR2 from the germline V gene are LNHDA and SQIVND (reference sequence). V dropped 3 bases and J dropped 5 bases, with 11 bases sitting between them. The CDR3 has 14 residues. The DNA for the CDR3 is TGTGCCAGTAGTATGAAGCGGGCCAACAATGAGCAGTTCTTC. It is translated as CASSMKRANNEQFF.

V and J are TRBV5-3 and TRBJ2-1, with 9 bases fitting TRBD2. TRBV5-3 is placed among ORFs of uncertain function. This CDR3 is built from 15 residues. Losses at the gene ends were 6 bases for V and 6 bases for J; bases not matched to a gene: 10. The DNA for the CDR3 is TGTGCCAGAAAACCCTCGCGGGAGGGGGGCAATGAGCAGTTCTTC. Its translation: CARKPSREGGNEQFF.

The J gene is TRBJ1-4, the V gene TRBV18; the D is unclear. Deletions cut 3 bases from V and 0 bases from J, with 14 bases between. The CDR3 covers 17 residues. Germline-derived CDR1 and CDR2 are KGHSH and LQKENI. CDR3 amino acids: CASSPPRNPTTNEKLFF. Written as DNA, the CDR3 is TGTGCCAGCTCACCCCCTCGGAACCCCACAACTAATGAAAAACTGTTTTTT.

This chain connects TRBV29-1 to TRBJ2-1; 12 bases agree with TRBD2. Germline CDR1 SQVTM, CDR2 ANQGSEA. There are 13 residues in the CDR3. V was pared by 6 bases and J by 8 bases, with 5 bases of the junction left unmatched. This chain's CDR3 is CSVATSGRYEQFF. CDR3 DNA sequence: TGCAGCGTGGCCACTAGCGGGAGGTATGAGCAGTTCTTC.

The sample holds a few counts of this clone. The chain recombines TRBV7-8 with TRBJ1-2, with TRBD1 as a possible D gene (5 bases). The germline V gene encodes CDR1 SGHVS and CDR2 FQNEAQ. Trimming took 2 bases from V and 1 from J, leaving 17 bases between them. This CDR3 region has 17 residues. The CDR3 region is CASSLLFRDAINYGYTF. The CDR3 DNA sequence: TGTGCCAGCAGCTTACTTTTCAGGGACGCCATTAACTATGGCTACACCTTC.

V gene TRBV5-1 combines with J gene TRBJ1-4, with D uncertain. The ends were cut back, 2 bases at V and 8 bases at J, with 16 bases in the middle. The V gene's germline CDR1 is SGHRS and CDR2 YFSETQ. The CDR3 is 15 amino acids. Written as DNA, the CDR3 is TGCGCCAGCAGCTTCGGCGAGGGCCCGAGAGAAAAACTGTTTTTT. Protein product: CASSFGEGPREKLFF. Drawing the rest from reference TRBV5-1 and TRBJ1-4, the complete variable domain is KAGVTQTPRYLIKTRGQQVTLSCSPISGHRSVSWYQQTPGQGLQFLFEYFSETQRNKGNFPGRFSGRQFSNSRSEMNVSTLELGDSALYLCASSFGEGPREKLFFGSGTQLSVL.

The CDR3 region has the DNA TGTGCCAGCAGTTTACCCCCCTACAGGGGCGCTAGCAATCAGCCCCAGCATTTT. This codes for CASSLPPYRGASNQPQHF. The chain uses TRBV28 and TRBJ1-5; 7 positions match TRBD1. CDR3 length: 18 residues. The junction had 10 bases not matched to a gene; V was cut back by 2 bases and J by 0 bases. CDR1 and CDR2 (germline): MDHEN, SYDVKM.

This chain joins TRBV28 and TRBJ2-3; D not resolved. This CDR3 has 14 amino acids. V was cut by 6 bases and J by 2 bases, with 12 bases left in between. Germline V CDR1 and CDR2: MDHEN, SYDVKM. CDR3 amino acids: CASSLGSATDTQYF. As DNA, the CDR3 is TGTGCCAGCAGCCTGGGATCTGCCACAGATACGCAGTATTTT.

V and J are TRBV7-9 and TRBJ2-5; a weak D match, TRBD1 (7 bases). Trimming left V 1 base short and J 2 bases short, with 14 bases between. This CDR3 has 16 residues. CDR1 SEHNR and CDR2 FQNEAQ come from the germline V gene (reference sequence). In DNA form, the CDR3 reads TGTGCCAGCAGCTTAGGACAGGGCGGAGGGCAAGAGACCCAGTACTTC. Translation gives CASSLGQGGGQETQYF.

The chain combines TRBV19 with TRBJ2-1; TRBD2 matches 11 bases. With V trimmed by 4 bases and J by 8 bases, 10 bases remained unmatched. The CDR3 has 16 residues. Germline V gene sequence: CDR1 LNHDA, CDR2 SQIVND (reference sequence). The CDR3 here is CASSRRTSGSWDEQFF. The DNA for the CDR3 is TGTGCCAGTAGTAGGAGGACTAGCGGGTCCTGGGATGAGCAGTTCTTC.

The chain's CDR3 is CASTGSLSGTEAFF. In DNA form, the CDR3 reads TGTGCCAGTACCGGGTCCTTATCAGGGACTGAAGCTTTCTTT. The chain uses TRBV19 and TRBJ1-1, with TRBD1 as a possible D gene (5 bases). Germline values: CDR1 LNHDA, CDR2 SQIVND (reference sequence). The CDR3 totals 14 residues. V gave up 7 bases and J gave up 5 bases, with 17 bases separating them.